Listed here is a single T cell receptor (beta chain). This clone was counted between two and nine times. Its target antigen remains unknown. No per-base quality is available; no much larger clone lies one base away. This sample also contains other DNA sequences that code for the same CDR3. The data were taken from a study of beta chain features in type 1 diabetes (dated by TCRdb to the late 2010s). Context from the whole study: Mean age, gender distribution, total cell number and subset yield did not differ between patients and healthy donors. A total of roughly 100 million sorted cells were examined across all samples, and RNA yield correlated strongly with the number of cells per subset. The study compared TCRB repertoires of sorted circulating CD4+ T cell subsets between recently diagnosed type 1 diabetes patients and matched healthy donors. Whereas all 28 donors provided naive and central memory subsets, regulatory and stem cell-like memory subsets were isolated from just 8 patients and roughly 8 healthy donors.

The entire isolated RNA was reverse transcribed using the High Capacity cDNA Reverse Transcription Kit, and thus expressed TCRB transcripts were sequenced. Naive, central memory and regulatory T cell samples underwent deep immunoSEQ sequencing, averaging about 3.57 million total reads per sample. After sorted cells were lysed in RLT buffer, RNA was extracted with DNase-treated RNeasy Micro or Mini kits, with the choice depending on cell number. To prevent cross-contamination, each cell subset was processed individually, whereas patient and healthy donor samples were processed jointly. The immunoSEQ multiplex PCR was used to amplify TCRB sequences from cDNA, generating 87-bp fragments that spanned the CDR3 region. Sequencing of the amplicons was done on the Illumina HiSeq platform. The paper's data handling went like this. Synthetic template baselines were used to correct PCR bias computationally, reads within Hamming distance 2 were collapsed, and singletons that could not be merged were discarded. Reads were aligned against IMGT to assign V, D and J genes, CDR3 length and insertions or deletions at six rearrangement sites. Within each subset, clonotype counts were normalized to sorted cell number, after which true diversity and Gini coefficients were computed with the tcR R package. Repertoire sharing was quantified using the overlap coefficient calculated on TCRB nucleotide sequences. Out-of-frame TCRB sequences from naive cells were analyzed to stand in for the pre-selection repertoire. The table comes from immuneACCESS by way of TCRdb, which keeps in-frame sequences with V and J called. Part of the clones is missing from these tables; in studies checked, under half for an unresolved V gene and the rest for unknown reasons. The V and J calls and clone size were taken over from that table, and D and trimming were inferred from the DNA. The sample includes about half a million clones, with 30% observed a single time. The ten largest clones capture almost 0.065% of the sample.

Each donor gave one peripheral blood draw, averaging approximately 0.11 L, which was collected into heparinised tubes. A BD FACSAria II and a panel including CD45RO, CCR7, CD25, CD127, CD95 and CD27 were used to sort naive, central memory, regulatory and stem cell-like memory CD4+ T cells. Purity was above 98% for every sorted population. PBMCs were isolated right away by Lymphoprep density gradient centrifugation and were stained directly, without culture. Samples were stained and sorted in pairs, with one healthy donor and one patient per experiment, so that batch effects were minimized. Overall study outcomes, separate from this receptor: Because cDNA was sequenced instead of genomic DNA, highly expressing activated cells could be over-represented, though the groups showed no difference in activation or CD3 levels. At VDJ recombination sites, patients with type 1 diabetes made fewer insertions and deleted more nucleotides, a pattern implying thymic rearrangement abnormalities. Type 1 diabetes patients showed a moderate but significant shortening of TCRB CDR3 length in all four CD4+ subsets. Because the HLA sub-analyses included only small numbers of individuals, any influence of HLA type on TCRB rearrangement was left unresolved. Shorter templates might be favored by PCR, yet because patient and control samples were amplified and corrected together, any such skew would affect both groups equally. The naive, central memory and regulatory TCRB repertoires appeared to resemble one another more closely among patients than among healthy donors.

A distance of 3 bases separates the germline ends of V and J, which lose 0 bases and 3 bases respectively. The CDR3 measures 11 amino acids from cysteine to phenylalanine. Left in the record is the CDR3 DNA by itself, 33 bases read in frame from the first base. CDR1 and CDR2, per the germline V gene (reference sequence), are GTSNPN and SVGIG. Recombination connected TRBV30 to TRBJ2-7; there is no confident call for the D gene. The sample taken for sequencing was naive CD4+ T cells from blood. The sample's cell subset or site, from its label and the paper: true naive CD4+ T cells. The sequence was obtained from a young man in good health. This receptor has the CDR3 CAWSVRYEQYF. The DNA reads TGTGCCTGGAGTGTCCGCTACGAGCAGTACTTC. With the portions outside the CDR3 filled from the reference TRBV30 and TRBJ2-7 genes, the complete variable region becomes SQTIHQWPATLVQPVGSPLSLECTVEGTSNPNLYWYRQAAGRGLQLLFYSVGIGQISSEVPQNLSASRPQDRQFILSSKKLLLSDSGFYLCAWSVRYEQYFGPGTRLTVT.